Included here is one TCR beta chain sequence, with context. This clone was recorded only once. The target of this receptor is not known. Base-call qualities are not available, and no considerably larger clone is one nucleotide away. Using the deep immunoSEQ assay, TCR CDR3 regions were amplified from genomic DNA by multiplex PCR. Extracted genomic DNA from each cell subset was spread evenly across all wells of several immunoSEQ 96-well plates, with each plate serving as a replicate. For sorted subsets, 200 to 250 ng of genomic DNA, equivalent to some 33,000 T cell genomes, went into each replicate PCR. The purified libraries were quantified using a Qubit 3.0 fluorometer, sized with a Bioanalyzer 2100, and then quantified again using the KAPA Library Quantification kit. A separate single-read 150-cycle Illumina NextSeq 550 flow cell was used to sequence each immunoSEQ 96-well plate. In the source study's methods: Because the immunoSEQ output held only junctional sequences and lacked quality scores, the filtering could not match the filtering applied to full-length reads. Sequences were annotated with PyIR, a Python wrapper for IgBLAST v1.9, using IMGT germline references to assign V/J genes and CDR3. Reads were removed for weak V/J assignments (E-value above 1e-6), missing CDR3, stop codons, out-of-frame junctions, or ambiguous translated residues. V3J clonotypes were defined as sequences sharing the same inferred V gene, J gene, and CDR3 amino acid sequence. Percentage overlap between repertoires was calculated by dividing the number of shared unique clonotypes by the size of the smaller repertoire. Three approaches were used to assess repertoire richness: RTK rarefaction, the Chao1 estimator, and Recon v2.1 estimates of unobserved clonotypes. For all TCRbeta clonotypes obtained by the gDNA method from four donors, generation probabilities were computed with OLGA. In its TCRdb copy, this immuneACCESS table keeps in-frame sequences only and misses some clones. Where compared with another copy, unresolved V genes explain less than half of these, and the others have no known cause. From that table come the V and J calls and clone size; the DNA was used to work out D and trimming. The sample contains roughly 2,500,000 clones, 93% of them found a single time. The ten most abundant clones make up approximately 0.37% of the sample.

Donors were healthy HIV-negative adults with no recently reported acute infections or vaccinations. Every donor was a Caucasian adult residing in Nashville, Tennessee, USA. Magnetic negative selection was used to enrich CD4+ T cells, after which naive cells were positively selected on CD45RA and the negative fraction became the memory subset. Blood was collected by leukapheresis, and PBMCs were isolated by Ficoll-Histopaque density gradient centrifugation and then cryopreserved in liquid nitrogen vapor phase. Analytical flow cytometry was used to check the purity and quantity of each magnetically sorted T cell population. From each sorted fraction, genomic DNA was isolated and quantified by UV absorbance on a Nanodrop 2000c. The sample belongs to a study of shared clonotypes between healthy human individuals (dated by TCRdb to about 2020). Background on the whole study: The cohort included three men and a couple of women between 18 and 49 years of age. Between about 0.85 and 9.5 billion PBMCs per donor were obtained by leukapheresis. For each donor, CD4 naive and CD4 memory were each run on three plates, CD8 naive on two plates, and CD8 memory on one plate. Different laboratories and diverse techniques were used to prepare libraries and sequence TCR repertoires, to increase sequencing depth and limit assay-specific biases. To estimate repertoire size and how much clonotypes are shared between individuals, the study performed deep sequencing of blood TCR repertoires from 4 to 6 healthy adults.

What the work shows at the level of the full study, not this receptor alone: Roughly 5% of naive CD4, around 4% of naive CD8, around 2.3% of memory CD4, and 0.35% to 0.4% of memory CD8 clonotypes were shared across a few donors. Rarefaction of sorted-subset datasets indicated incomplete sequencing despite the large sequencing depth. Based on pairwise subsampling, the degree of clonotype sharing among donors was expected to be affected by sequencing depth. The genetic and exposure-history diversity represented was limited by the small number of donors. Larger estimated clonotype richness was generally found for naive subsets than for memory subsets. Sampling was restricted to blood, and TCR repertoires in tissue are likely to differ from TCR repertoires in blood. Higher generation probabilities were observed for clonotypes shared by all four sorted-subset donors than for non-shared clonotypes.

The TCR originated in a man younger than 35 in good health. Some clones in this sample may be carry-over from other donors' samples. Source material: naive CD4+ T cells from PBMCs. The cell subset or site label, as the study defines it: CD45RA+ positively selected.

The DNA sequence follows: TGTGCCAGCGGACGGCCAGGCTACGAGCAGTACTTC. This translates into CASGRPGYEQYF. In this chain, TRBV21-1 is recombined with TRBJ2-7. TRBV21-1 is deemed a pseudogene. Taken from cysteine to phenylalanine, the CDR3 has 12 residues. The retained sequence is limited to the CDR3, 36 bases, with the frame set at the first base.